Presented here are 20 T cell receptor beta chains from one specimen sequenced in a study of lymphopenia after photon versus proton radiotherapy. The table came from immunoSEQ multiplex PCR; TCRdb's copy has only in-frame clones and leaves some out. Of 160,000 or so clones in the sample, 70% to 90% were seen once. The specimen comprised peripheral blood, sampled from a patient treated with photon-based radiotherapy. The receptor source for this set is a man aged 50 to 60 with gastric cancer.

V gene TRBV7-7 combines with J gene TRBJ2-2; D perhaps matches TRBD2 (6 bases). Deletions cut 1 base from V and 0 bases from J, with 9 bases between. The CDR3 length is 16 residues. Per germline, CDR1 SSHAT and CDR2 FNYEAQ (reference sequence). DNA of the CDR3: TGTGCCAGCAGCTTAGTTGCGGGGACGAACACCGGGGAGCTGTTTTTT. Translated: CASSLVAGTNTGELFF. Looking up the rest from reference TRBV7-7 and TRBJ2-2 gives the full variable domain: GAGVSQSPRYKVTKRGQDVTLRCDPISSHATLYWYQQALGQGPEFLTYFNYEAQPDKSGLPSDRFSAERPEGSISTLTIQRTEQRDSAMYRCASSLVAGTNTGELFFGEGSRLTVL.

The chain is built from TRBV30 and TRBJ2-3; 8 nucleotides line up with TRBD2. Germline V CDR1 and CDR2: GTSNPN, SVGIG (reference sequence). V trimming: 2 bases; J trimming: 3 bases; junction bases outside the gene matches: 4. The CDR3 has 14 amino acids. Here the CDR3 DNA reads TGTGCCTGGAGTCAAGGACTAGCTACAGATACGCAGTATTTT. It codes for CAWSQGLATDTQYF.

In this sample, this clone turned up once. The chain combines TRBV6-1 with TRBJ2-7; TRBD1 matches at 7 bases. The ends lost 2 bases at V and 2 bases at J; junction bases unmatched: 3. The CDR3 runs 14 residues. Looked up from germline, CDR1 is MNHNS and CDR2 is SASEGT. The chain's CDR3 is CASSERTGPYEQYF. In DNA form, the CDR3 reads TGTGCCAGCAGTGAAAGGACAGGCCCCTACGAGCAGTACTTC.

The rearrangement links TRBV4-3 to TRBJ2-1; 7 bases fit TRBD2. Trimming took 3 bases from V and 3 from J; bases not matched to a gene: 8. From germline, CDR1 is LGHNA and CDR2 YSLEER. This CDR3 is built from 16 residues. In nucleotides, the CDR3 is TGCGCCAGCAGCCAGAGGGCGGGGGAGAACTACAATGAGCAGTTCTTC. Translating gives CASSQRAGENYNEQFF.

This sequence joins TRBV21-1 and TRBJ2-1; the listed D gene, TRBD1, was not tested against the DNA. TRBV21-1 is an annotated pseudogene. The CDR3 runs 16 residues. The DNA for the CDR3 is TGTGCCAGCAGCAAAGCTTACAGGGATACCTACAATGAGCAGTTCTTC. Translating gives CASSKAYRDTYNEQFF.

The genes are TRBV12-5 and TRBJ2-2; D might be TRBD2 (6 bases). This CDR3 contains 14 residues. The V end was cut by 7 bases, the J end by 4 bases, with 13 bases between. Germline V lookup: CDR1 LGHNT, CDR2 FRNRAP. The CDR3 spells CASARGMGTGELFF. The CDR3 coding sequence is TGTGCTAGTGCTCGGGGGATGGGCACCGGGGAGCTGTTTTTT.

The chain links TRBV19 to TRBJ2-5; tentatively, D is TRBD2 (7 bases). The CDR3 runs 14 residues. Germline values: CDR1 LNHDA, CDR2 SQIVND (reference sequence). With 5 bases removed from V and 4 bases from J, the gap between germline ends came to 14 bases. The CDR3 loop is CASSSYREGETQYF. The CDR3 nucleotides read TGTGCCAGTAGTTCTTACAGGGAGGGAGAGACCCAGTACTTC.

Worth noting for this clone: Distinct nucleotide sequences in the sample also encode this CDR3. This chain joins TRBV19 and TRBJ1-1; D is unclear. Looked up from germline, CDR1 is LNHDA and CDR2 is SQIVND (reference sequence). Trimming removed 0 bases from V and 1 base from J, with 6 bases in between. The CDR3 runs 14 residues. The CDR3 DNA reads TGTGCCAGTAGTATAGAGGGCGGGAACACTGAAGCTTTCTTT. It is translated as CASSIEGGNTEAFF.

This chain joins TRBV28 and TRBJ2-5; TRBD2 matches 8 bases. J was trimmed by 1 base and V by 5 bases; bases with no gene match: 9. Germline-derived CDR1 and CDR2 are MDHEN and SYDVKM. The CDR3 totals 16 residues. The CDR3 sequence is CASSSSASGFQETQYF. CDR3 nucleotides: TGTGCCAGCAGTAGCTCTGCTAGCGGGTTCCAAGAGACCCAGTACTTC.

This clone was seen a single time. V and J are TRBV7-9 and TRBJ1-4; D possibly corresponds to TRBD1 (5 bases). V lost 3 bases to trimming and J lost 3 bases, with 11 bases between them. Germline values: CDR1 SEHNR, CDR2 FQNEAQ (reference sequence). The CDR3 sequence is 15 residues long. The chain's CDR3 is CASSLQGVANEKLFF. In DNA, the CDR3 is TGTGCCAGCAGCTTGCAGGGTGTGGCTAATGAAAAACTGTTTTTT.

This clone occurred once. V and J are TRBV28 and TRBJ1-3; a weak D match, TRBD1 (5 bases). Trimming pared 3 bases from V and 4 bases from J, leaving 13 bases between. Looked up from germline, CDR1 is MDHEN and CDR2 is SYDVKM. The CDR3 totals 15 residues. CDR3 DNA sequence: TGTGCCAGCAGTTTCTCGGGACTAGGGGGAAACACCATATATTTT. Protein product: CASSFSGLGGNTIYF.

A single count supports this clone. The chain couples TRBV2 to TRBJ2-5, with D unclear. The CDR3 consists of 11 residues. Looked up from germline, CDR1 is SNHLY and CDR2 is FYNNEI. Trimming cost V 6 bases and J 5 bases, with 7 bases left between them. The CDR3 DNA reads TGTGCCAGCAGCACTTGGGAGACCCAGTACTTC. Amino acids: CASSTWETQYF.

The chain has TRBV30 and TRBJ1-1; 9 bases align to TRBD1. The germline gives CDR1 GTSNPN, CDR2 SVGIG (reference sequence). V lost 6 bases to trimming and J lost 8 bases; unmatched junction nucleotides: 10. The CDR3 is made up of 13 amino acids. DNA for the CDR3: TGTGCCTGCTCGGGACAGGGCCGTCGGGAAGCTTTCTTT. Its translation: CACSGQGRREAFF. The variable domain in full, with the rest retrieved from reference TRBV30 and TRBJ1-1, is SQTIHQWPATLVQPVGSPLSLECTVEGTSNPNLYWYRQAAGRGLQLLFYSVGIGQISSEVPQNLSASRPQDRQFILSSKKLLLSDSGFYLCACSGQGRREAFFGQGTRLTVV.

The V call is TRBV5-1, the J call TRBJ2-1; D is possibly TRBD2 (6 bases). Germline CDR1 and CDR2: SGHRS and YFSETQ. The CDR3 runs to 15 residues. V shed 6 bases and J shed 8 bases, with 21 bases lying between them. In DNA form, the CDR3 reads TGCGCCAGCACCCAATCGGGTAGCACGGGGGATGAGCAGTTCTTC. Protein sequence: CASTQSGSTGDEQFF.

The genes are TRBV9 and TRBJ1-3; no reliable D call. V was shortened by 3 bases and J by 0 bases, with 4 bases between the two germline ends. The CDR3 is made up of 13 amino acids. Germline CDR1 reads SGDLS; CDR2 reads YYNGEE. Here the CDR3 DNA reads TGTGCCAGCAGCGCCCCCTCTGGAAACACCATATATTTT. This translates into CASSAPSGNTIYF.

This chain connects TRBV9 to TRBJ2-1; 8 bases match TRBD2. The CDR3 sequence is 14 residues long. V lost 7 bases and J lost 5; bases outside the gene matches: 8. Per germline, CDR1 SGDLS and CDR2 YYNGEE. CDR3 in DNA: TGTGCCAGCGGGGGGCTAGCGGGCAACAATGAGCAGTTCTTC. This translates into CASGGLAGNNEQFF.

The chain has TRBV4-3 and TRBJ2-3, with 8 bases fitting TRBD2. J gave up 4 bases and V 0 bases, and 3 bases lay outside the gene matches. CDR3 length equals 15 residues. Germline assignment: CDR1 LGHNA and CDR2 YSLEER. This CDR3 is CASSQDWRGADTQYF. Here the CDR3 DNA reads TGCGCCAGCAGCCAAGATTGGCGGGGGGCAGATACGCAGTATTTT.

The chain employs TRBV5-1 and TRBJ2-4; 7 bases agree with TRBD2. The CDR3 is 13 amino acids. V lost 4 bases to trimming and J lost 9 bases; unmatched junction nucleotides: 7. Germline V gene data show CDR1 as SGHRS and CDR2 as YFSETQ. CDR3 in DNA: TGCGCCAGCAGCCCCGGGGGGAGCGGCATTCAGTACTTC. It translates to CASSPGGSGIQYF.

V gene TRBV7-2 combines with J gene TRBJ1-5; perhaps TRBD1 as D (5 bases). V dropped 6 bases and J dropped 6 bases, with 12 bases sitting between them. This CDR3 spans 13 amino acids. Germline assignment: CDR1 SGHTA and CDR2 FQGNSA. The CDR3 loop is CASRLAGSQPQHF. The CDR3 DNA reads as TGTGCCAGCAGACTCGCAGGGAGTCAGCCCCAGCATTTT.

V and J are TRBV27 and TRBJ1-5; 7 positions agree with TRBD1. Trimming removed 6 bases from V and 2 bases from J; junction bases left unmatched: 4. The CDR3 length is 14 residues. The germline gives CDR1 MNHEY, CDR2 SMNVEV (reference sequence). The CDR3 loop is CASRITGGNQPQHF. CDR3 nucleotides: TGTGCCAGCAGGATAACAGGGGGCAATCAGCCCCAGCATTTT.